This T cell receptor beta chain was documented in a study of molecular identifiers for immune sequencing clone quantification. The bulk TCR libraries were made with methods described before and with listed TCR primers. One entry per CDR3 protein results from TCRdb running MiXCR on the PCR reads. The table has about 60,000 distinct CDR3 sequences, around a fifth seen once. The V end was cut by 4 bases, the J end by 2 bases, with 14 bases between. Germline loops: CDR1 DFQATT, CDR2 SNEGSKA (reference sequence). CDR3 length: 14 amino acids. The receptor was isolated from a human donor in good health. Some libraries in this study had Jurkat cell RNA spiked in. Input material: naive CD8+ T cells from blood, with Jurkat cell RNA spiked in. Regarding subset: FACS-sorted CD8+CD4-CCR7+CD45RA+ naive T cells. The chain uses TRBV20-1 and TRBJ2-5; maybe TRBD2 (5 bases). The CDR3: CSAIYGIGQETQYF. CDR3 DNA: TGCAGTGCTATTTACGGGATAGGGCAAGAGACCCAGTACTTC.